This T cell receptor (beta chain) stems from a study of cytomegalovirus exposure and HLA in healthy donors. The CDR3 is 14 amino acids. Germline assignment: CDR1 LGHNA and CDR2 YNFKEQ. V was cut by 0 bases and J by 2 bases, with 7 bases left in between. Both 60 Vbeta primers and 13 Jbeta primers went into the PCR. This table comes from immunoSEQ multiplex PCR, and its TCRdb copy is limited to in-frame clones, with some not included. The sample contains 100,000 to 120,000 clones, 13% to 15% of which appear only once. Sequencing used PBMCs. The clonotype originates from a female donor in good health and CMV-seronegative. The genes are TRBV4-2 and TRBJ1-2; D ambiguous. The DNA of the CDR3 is TGTGCCAGCAGCCAAGATCCACAAAACTATGGCTACACCTTC. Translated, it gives CASSQDPQNYGYTF.